These T cell receptor beta chains were read from a single sample in a study of CD8 T cells in Susac syndrome. MiXCR, applied by TCRdb to the immunoSEQ multiplex PCR reads, yields one record per CDR3 protein. The repertoire includes about 250,000 distinct CDR3 sequences, just under 95% of them detected once, and about 0.07% sits in the top ten. Sequenced sample: CD4+ T cells from PBMCs. These receptors all stem from a human donor with multiple sclerosis. Each CDR3 is given with its conserved first and last residue. The D gene is left open where the match is weak. Clone size is shown for a subset of rows, as once, few, many or a class of expanded clone.

v_call	j_call	d_call	cdr3_length	clone_size	cdr3_aa	cdr3_nt
TRBV6-5	TRBJ2-3	NA	14	NA	CASSQDRNTDTQYF	TGTGCCAGCAGCCAGGACAGAAACACAGATACGCAGTATTTT
TRBV3-1	TRBJ1-2	NA	13	once	CASSQDRARGYTF	TGTGCCAGCAGCCAAGATAGGGCTCGGGGCTACACCTTC
TRBV24-1	TRBJ2-3	NA	12	NA	CATFAGPDTQYF	TGTGCCACCTTTGCGGGACCAGATACGCAGTATTTT
TRBV20-1	TRBJ1-4	NA	11	NA	CSASADEKLFF	TGCAGTGCTAGCGCCGATGAAAAACTGTTTTTT
TRBV3-1	TRBJ1-1	NA	12	NA	CASSQENTEAFF	TGTGCCAGCAGCCAAGAGAACACTGAAGCTTTCTTT
TRBV19	TRBJ2-7	NA	13	NA	CASKGTSSYEQYF	TGTGCCAGTAAGGGGACCAGCTCCTACGAGCAGTACTTC
TRBV6-2/TRBV6-3	TRBJ1-1	TRBD1	17	NA	CASRLTGQNPLNTEAFF	TGTGCCAGCAGACTTACGGGACAGAACCCTTTGAACACTGAAGCTTTCTTT
TRBV6-2/TRBV6-3	TRBJ2-5	TRBD2	15	once	CASRQGLAGRETQYF	TGTGCCAGCCGTCAGGGACTAGCTGGGAGAGAGACCCAGTACTTC
TRBV6-1	TRBJ1-4	NA	14	NA	CASSSTRGNGKLFF	TGTGCCAGCAGTTCGACCCGGGGGAATGGAAAACTGTTTTTT
TRBV6-5	TRBJ1-3	TRBD1	20	NA	CASSYGGQSWERTPGNTIYF	TGTGCCAGCAGTTACGGGGGACAGTCCTGGGAGCGTACCCCTGGAAACACCATATATTTT
TRBV24-1	TRBJ2-1	NA	17	NA	CATSDVGEGRNPYEQFF	TGTGCCACCAGTGACGTCGGTGAGGGCAGGAATCCTTATGAGCAGTTCTTC
TRBV7-9	TRBJ2-5	NA	15	NA	CASSLRGTGEATQYF	TGTGCCAGCAGCTTAAGAGGTACAGGGGAGGCGACCCAGTACTTC
TRBV20-1	TRBJ1-5	TRBD1	13	NA	CSASSGGNQPQHF	TGCAGTGCTAGTTCAGGGGGGAATCAGCCCCAGCATTTT
TRBV20-1	TRBJ2-3	NA	12	NA	CSAISVTDTQYF	TGCAGTGCTATAAGTGTGACAGATACGCAGTATTTT
TRBV13	TRBJ1-1	NA	14	few	CASTQIGEDTEAFF	TGTGCCAGCACCCAAATCGGGGAGGACACTGAAGCTTTCTTT
TRBV29-1	TRBJ2-1	NA	14	NA	CSVEAPQGINEQFF	TGCAGCGTTGAAGCCCCCCAGGGGATTAATGAGCAGTTCTTC
TRBV4-2	TRBJ1-5	NA	15	NA	CASSQDGGSNQPQHF	TGTGCCAGCAGCCAAGACGGAGGGAGCAATCAGCCCCAGCATTTT
TRBV15	TRBJ1-6	NA	16	NA	CATSRVGRAHNSPLHF	TGTGCCACCAGCAGAGTTGGAAGAGCCCATAATTCACCCCTCCACTTT
TRBV12-3/TRBV12-4	TRBJ2-1	NA	13	NA	CASSLPLRPEQFF	TGTGCCAGCAGTTTACCCCTCCGTCCTGAGCAGTTCTTC
TRBV5-1	TRBJ2-3	TRBD1	16	NA	CASSSQGQGAIDTQYF	TGCGCCAGCAGCTCACAGGGACAGGGGGCAATAGATACGCAGTATTTT
TRBV24-1	TRBJ2-4	NA	15	NA	CATSDTSGAPNIQYF	TGTGCCACCAGTGATACCTCAGGGGCGCCTAACATTCAGTACTTC
TRBV10-3	TRBJ2-5	NA	14	NA	CAISDRARQETQYF	TGTGCCATCAGTGACCGGGCTAGACAAGAGACCCAGTACTTC
TRBV3-1	TRBJ2-7	NA	12	few	CASSQDLKEQYF	TGTGCCAGCAGCCAAGATCTGAAGGAGCAGTACTTC
TRBV27	TRBJ1-1	NA	17	NA	CASSLRLGPGVNTEAFF	TGTGCCAGCAGTTTACGATTGGGGCCAGGCGTGAACACTGAAGCTTTCTTT
TRBV19	TRBJ2-6	NA	15	NA	CASSIDPGGANVLTF	TGTGCCAGTAGTATAGATCCCGGAGGGGCCAACGTCCTGACTTTC
TRBV30	TRBJ1-2	TRBD1	13	NA	CASSQGINYGYTF	TGTGCCTCCTCACAGGGGATTAACTATGGCTACACCTTC
TRBV20-1	TRBJ2-7	NA	15	NA	CSARGVLGGNYEQYF	TGCAGTGCTAGAGGCGTTCTTGGCGGGAACTACGAGCAGTACTTC
TRBV20-1	TRBJ2-5	TRBD2	16	NA	CSARSGTSGSSETQYF	TGCAGTGCTAGATCAGGGACTAGCGGGAGTTCAGAGACCCAGTACTTC
TRBV6-1	TRBJ2-2	NA	15	NA	CASRAVGGGTGELFF	TGTGCCAGCAGGGCCGTGGGGGGAGGAACCGGGGAGCTGTTTTTT
TRBV7-9	TRBJ2-1	NA	17	NA	CASSLALGLATYNEQFF	TGTGCCAGCAGCTTAGCGCTGGGTCTAGCGACCTACAATGAGCAGTTCTTC
TRBV29-1	TRBJ2-1	NA	16	NA	CSVEDPVLASYNEQFF	TGCAGCGTTGAAGATCCCGTACTAGCATCCTACAATGAGCAGTTCTTC
TRBV18	TRBJ2-3	TRBD1	16	NA	CASSPLRRQGTDTQYF	TGTGCCAGCTCACCCCTCAGGAGACAGGGGACAGATACGCAGTATTTT
TRBV10-3	TRBJ2-5	TRBD2	16	NA	CAISESTTSGKETQYF	TGTGCCATCAGTGAGTCGACGACTAGCGGTAAAGAGACCCAGTACTTC
TRBV19	TRBJ1-3	NA	15	NA	CASTTGRYSGNTIYF	TGTGCCAGCACCACTGGACGTTACTCTGGAAACACCATATATTTT
TRBV19	TRBJ2-3	NA	11	NA	CASSILDTQYF	TGTGCCAGTAGTATATTGGATACGCAGTATTTT
TRBV12-3/TRBV12-4	TRBJ2-3	TRBD1	15	NA	CASSLSQGRPDTQYF	TGTGCCAGCAGTTTATCACAGGGGCGGCCAGATACGCAGTATTTT
TRBV2	TRBJ2-1	NA	15	NA	CASSSGGGEVGEQFF	TGTGCCAGCAGCTCCGGGGGTGGAGAGGTGGGTGAGCAGTTCTTC
TRBV3-1	TRBJ2-3	NA	13	NA	CASSPNPGAEQYF	TGTGCCAGCAGCCCCAACCCAGGAGCGGAGCAGTATTTT
TRBV13	TRBJ2-1	NA	16	NA	CASSLGGRVPYNEQFF	TGTGCCAGCAGCTTAGGCGGACGGGTACCCTACAATGAGCAGTTCTTC
TRBV9	TRBJ2-1	NA	18	NA	CASSVALTGAQRGNEQFF	TGTGCCAGCAGCGTGGCCCTTACGGGGGCGCAAAGGGGGAATGAGCAGTTCTTC
TRBV29-1	TRBJ1-1	TRBD1	13	NA	CSVVVQGRTEAFF	TGCAGCGTTGTAGTACAGGGGAGAACTGAAGCTTTCTTT
TRBV7-9	TRBJ1-5	TRBD1	14	NA	CASSSDREVAPQHF	TGTGCCAGCAGCTCTGACAGGGAAGTTGCGCCCCAGCATTTT
TRBV9	TRBJ1-5	NA	14	NA	CASSVGWRGQPQHF	TGTGCCAGCAGCGTAGGGTGGCGGGGACAGCCCCAGCATTTT
TRBV5-1	TRBJ2-3	TRBD2	15	NA	CASREGLAGADTQYF	TGCGCCAGCAGAGAGGGACTAGCGGGGGCGGATACGCAGTATTTT
TRBV2	TRBJ1-6	NA	17	NA	CASSEGFGGQGNSPLHF	TGTGCCAGCAGTGAAGGATTTGGGGGGCAAGGTAATTCACCCCTCCACTTT
TRBV6-6	TRBJ2-7	TRBD1	13	NA	CASSYHDRGEQYF	TGTGCCAGCAGTTACCACGACAGGGGCGAGCAGTACTTC
TRBV7-2	TRBJ1-4	NA	12	once	CASSPGQGKLFF	TGTGCCAGCAGCCCTGGTCAGGGTAAACTGTTTTTT
TRBV6-6	TRBJ2-5	TRBD1	16	NA	CASRRQGASGQETQYF	TGTGCCAGCAGGAGACAGGGGGCTAGCGGCCAAGAGACCCAGTACTTC
TRBV6-6	TRBJ2-1	TRBD2	16	NA	CASSYLAGGSYNEQFF	TGTGCCAGCAGTTACTTGGCGGGAGGTTCCTACAATGAGCAGTTCTTC
TRBV6-5	TRBJ1-4	NA	14	NA	CASRRLSPNEKLFF	TGTGCCAGCAGACGACTATCTCCAAATGAAAAACTGTTTTTT